This passage covers 27 T cell receptor beta chains from one sample sequenced in a study of cytomegalovirus exposure and HLA in healthy donors. Use of 60 Vbeta and 13 Jbeta primers characterized the PCR. TCRdb's copy holds only in-frame clones and misses some; the assay was immunoSEQ multiplex PCR. Of 75,000 to 95,000 clones in the sample, 70% to 80% are singletons; the top ten hold about 3.5%. The sample consisted of PBMCs. The receptors were sampled from a man between 50 and 59 years old in good health and CMV-seronegative.

CDR3 sequence: CASSPGTPDEQYF. CDR3 coding DNA: TGTGCCAGCTCACCCGGGACACCTGACGAGCAGTACTTC. This chain uses TRBV18 with TRBJ2-7; a weak D match, TRBD1 (6 bases). Germline V CDR1 and CDR2: KGHSH, LQKENI. This CDR3 is built from 13 residues. Between the trimmed V and J ends, which lost 3 bases and 5 bases, there was a span of 11 bases.

On this clone: A read error may produce the germline difference seen at one junction end. This chain's CDR3 is CSSSPRPGEQFF. The CDR3 bases are TGTTCCAGCAGCCCACGGCCGGGTGAGCAGTTCTTC. The chain has TRBV7-9 and TRBJ2-1; D gene uncertain. The CDR3 length is 12 residues. Per the germline V gene, CDR1 is SEHNR and CDR2 is FQNEAQ (reference sequence).

The gene calls are TRBV18 and TRBJ1-1; no clear D. Looked up from germline, CDR1 is KGHSH and CDR2 is LQKENI. There are 14 residues in the CDR3. The germline V and J ends were trimmed by 3 bases and 3 bases, with 11 bases remaining between them. CDR3 amino acids: CASSPREGHTEAFF. The CDR3 DNA is TGTGCCAGCTCACCTCGGGAGGGTCACACTGAAGCTTTCTTT. Based on the CDR3 plus reference TRBV18 and TRBJ1-1, the full variable domain is NAGVMQNPRHLVRRRGQEARLRCSPMKGHSHVYWYRQLPEEGLKFMVYLQKENIIDESGMPKERFSAEFPKEGPSILRIQQVVRGDSAAYFCASSPREGHTEAFFGQGTRLTVV.

This chain links TRBV14 with TRBJ1-5; D unclear. Germline CDR1 and CDR2: SGHDN and FVKESK. The ends were cut back, 5 bases at V and 3 bases at J, with 14 bases in the middle. The CDR3 contains 15 residues. DNA of the CDR3: TGTGCCAGCAGCGGGAGGGCTCCCCTCAATCAGCCCCAGCATTTT. Amino acid sequence: CASSGRAPLNQPQHF.

The chain has TRBV2 and TRBJ1-2; no clear D. The CDR3 length is 11 residues. V shed 7 bases and J shed 6 bases, with 9 bases lying between them. Germline-derived CDR1 and CDR2 are SNHLY and FYNNEI. The CDR3 DNA reads TGTGCCAGCAATGGCGGGGATGGCTACACCTTC. The encoded protein is CASNGGDGYTF.

This clone was recorded once. The chain uses TRBV4-2 and TRBJ2-1, with a weak D call TRBD2 (6 bases). The CDR3 runs 13 residues. V was cut by 0 bases and J by 12 bases, with 12 bases left in between. Germline CDR1 reads LGHNA; CDR2 reads YNFKEQ. CDR3 bases: TGTGCCAGCAGCCAAGAACGGGACTCGCCGCAGTTCTTC. It yields the protein CASSQERDSPQFF.

The J gene is TRBJ2-5, the V gene TRBV10-3, with D possibly matching TRBD2 (6 bases). CDR3 length: 16 residues. Trimming stripped 4 bases from V and 1 base from J, with 16 bases between. CDR1 is ENHRY and CDR2 is SYGVKD in the germline V gene. CDR3 in amino acids: CAISGSASAAQETQYF. Written as DNA, the CDR3 is TGTGCCATCAGTGGGTCGGCTAGCGCGGCCCAAGAGACCCAGTACTTC.

The chain links TRBV5-4 to TRBJ2-2; D gene uncertain. The CDR3 spans 15 residues. Per germline, CDR1 SGHNT and CDR2 YYREEE (reference sequence). V lost 5 bases to trimming and J lost 2 bases, with 13 bases between them. The CDR3 nucleotides read TGTGCCAGCAGTTCTCCCAATACTAACACCGGGGAGCTGTTTTTT. It is translated as CASSSPNTNTGELFF.

This clone was counted between two and nine times. The chain uses TRBV5-6 and TRBJ1-2; the match to TRBD1 covers 9 bases. Germline CDR1 SGHDT, CDR2 YYEEEE. V dropped 5 bases and J dropped 9; count of bases not matched to a gene: 8. The CDR3 has 13 amino acids. The CDR3 loop is CASRLGQGNRYTF. As DNA, the CDR3 is TGTGCCAGCAGGCTGGGACAGGGCAATCGCTACACCTTC.

The V gene is TRBV9, the J gene TRBJ1-1; D call uncertain. CDR1 is SGDLS and CDR2 is YYNGEE in the germline V gene. This CDR3 is 15 amino acids long. V was trimmed by 5 bases and J by 11 bases, leaving 25 bases between them. The DNA for the CDR3 is TGTGCCAGCAGTAGTTCAGACCTCGGAGACCTAGTGGCTTTCTTT. Translation: CASSSSDLGDLVAFF.

V gene TRBV19 combines with J gene TRBJ2-7; D unclear. The V end was cut by 3 bases, the J end by 0 bases, with 9 bases between. The CDR3 consists of 14 residues. Per germline, CDR1 LNHDA and CDR2 SQIVND (reference sequence). CDR3 loop: CASSMTQTSYEQYF. The CDR3 DNA sequence: TGTGCCAGTAGTATGACACAGACCTCCTACGAGCAGTACTTC.

This chain uses TRBV28 with TRBJ1-1; D is perhaps TRBD1 (5 bases). CDR3 size: 14 residues. Germline CDR1 is MDHEN and CDR2 is SYDVKM. V dropped 9 bases and J dropped 2 bases, with 16 bases sitting between them. The CDR3 DNA sequence: TGTGCCAGTCATCGCAGGGCCCGAAACACTGAAGCTTTCTTT. Translating gives CASHRRARNTEAFF.

This rearrangement joins TRBV5-6 to TRBJ2-7, with D perhaps TRBD1 (6 bases). V was pared by 2 bases and J by 2 bases, with 11 bases between. CDR3 length equals 14 residues. Germline CDR1 is SGHDT and CDR2 is YYEEEE. CDR3 DNA: TGTGCCAGCAGCTTACGGGACACTACCTACGAGCAGTACTTC. Encoded protein: CASSLRDTTYEQYF.

There are a few counts of this clone. The chain recombines TRBV4-1 with TRBJ1-2, with 9 bases identical to TRBD1. The V gene's germline CDR1 is MGHRA and CDR2 YSYEKL. The trim removed 4 bases at V and 8 bases at J, leaving 11 bases unmatched. The CDR3 has 15 residues. The CDR3 nucleotides are TGCGCCAGCAGCCCCACCGCGGGACAGGGCTTCGGCTACACCTTC. Its protein is CASSPTAGQGFGYTF.

The chain is built from TRBV5-4 and TRBJ2-7; 9 nucleotides line up with TRBD2. The V gene end was trimmed by 2 bases and the J gene end by 4 bases; junction bases not matched to a gene: 4. This CDR3 has 14 amino acids. Germline V gene data show CDR1 as SGHNT and CDR2 as YYREEE (reference sequence). The CDR3 DNA follows: TGTGCCAGCAGCTTCCGCGGGGGGGCGTACGAGCAGTACTTC. Amino acid sequence: CASSFRGGAYEQYF.

This clone was seen only a few times. This chain's CDR3 is CASSLAFATGDEKLFF. The CDR3 nucleotides read TGTGCCAGCAGCTTGGCCTTTGCCACGGGGGATGAAAAACTGTTTTTT. This chain joins TRBV5-8 and TRBJ1-4; D may be TRBD1 (5 bases). Per the germline V gene, CDR1 is SGHTS and CDR2 is YDEGEE. Trimming removed 0 bases from V and 6 bases from J, with 15 bases in between. The CDR3 is 16 residues long.

This clone was detected a few times. The CDR3 nucleotides read TGCGCCAGCAGCTTGGCCGCCACGATCGGGAACACTGAAGCTTTCTTT. It codes for CASSLAATIGNTEAFF. The chain couples TRBV5-1 to TRBJ1-1; no clear D gene. The germline CDR1 and CDR2 sequences are SGHRS and YFSETQ. Trimming shortened V by 0 bases and J by 1 base, and 13 bases separated the two germline ends. This CDR3 is 16 amino acids long.

This clone was seen just once. The chain links TRBV5-1 to TRBJ1-5; the D is unclear. Trimming took off 4 bases at V and 2 bases at J, with 7 bases between the two ends. CDR1 SGHRS and CDR2 YFSETQ come from the germline V gene. The length of the CDR3 is 13 residues. The CDR3 sequence: CASSRSGNQPQHF. In DNA, the CDR3 is TGCGCCAGCAGCCGATCAGGCAATCAGCCCCAGCATTTT.

This rearrangement joins TRBV19 to TRBJ2-1, with D maybe TRBD2 (6 bases). V was pared by 2 bases and J by 4 bases, with 15 bases between. The germline V gene encodes CDR1 LNHDA and CDR2 SQIVND (reference sequence). The CDR3 is 16 amino acids. This chain's CDR3 is CASSIPGLPPYNEQFF. CDR3 DNA: TGTGCCAGTAGTATACCGGGACTTCCCCCTTACAATGAGCAGTTCTTC. Based on the CDR3 plus reference TRBV19 and TRBJ2-1, the full variable domain is DGGITQSPKYLFRKEGQNVTLSCEQNLNHDAMYWYRQDPGQGLRLIYYSQIVNDFQKGDIAEGYSVSREKKESFPLTVTSAQKNPTAFYLCASSIPGLPPYNEQFFGPGTRLTVL.

The genes are TRBV6-5 and TRBJ1-4; D is perhaps TRBD1 (5 bases). The CDR3 totals 15 residues. The germline CDR1 and CDR2 sequences are MNHEY and SVGAGI. V was pared by 2 bases and J by 10 bases, with 17 bases between. Written as DNA, the CDR3 is TGTGCCAGCAGTTACAAGGGGAGGGCTCCTTCAAAACTGTTTTTT. It encodes CASSYKGRAPSKLFF.

The chain carries TRBV7-9 and TRBJ2-3; tentative D call: TRBD2 (7 bases). Germline CDR1 reads SEHNR; CDR2 reads FQNEAQ (reference sequence). Trimming took off 2 bases at V and 6 bases at J, with 12 bases between the two ends. CDR3 length: 14 residues. The CDR3 spells CASSLRGAGDTQYF. The CDR3 region has the DNA TGTGCCAGCAGCTTACGGGGGGCCGGGGATACGCAGTATTTT.

The V and J genes are TRBV11-2 and TRBJ1-3; 9 bases map to TRBD1. Germline V CDR1 and CDR2: SGHAT, FQNNGV. The CDR3 is 18 residues long. The V segment lost 5 bases and the J segment 2 bases; nucleotides outside the gene matches: 13. In nucleotides, the CDR3 is TGTGCCAGCAGCAGGGGGCCCGGACAGGGGCTGGCTGGAAACACCATATATTTT. Amino acid sequence: CASSRGPGQGLAGNTIYF.

This clone has more than one count but fewer than ten. V usage is TRBV5-6 and J usage is TRBJ1-3; no definite D call. This CDR3 is 15 amino acids long. Trimming left V 0 bases short and J 1 base short, with 8 bases between. Looked up from germline, CDR1 is SGHDT and CDR2 is YYEEEE. CDR3 loop: CASSLESLSGNTIYF. The CDR3 DNA reads TGTGCCAGCAGCTTGGAAAGCTTATCTGGAAACACCATATATTTT.

The DNA for the CDR3 is TGCGCCAGCAGCTTGGGAAACCAGGGTTTCAAAGAGACCCAGTACTTC. Protein product: CASSLGNQGFKETQYF. The genes are TRBV5-1 and TRBJ2-5; possible D gene TRBD1, 5 bases. CDR1 is SGHRS and CDR2 is YFSETQ in the germline V gene. Trimming cost V 0 bases and J 3 bases, with 15 bases left between them. There are 16 residues in the CDR3. The variable domain in full, completed from reference TRBV5-1 and TRBJ2-5, reads KAGVTQTPRYLIKTRGQQVTLSCSPISGHRSVSWYQQTPGQGLQFLFEYFSETQRNKGNFPGRFSGRQFSNSRSEMNVSTLELGDSALYLCASSLGNQGFKETQYFGPGTRLLVL.

The J gene is TRBJ1-6, the V gene TRBV28; 9 bases agree with TRBD1. Germline V gene lookup returns CDR1 MDHEN and CDR2 SYDVKM. This CDR3 spans 15 amino acids. V shed 6 bases, J shed 5 bases, and the junction held 5 bases outside the gene matches. In DNA, the CDR3 is TGTGCCAGCAGCTCAGGACAGGGGAATAATTCACCCCTCCACTTT. This translates into CASSSGQGNNSPLHF.

The chain couples TRBV5-1 to TRBJ2-7; D is possibly TRBD2 (6 bases). The CDR3 has 14 residues. Trimming took 0 bases from V and 5 from J, leaving 12 bases between them. Germline V gene lookup returns CDR1 SGHRS and CDR2 YFSETQ. Written as DNA, the CDR3 is TGCGCCAGCAGCTTGGGGGGGGTTGAGCACGAGCAGTACTTC. The encoded protein is CASSLGGVEHEQYF.

This rearrangement joins TRBV18 to TRBJ2-3; D uncertain. Trimming took 3 bases from V and 3 from J, leaving 7 bases between them. CDR1 and CDR2 (germline): KGHSH, LQKENI. CDR3 length: 13 residues. The CDR3 spells CASSPRLTDTQYF. The CDR3 DNA follows: TGTGCCAGCTCACCTCGACTGACAGATACGCAGTATTTT.